These 14 T cell receptor beta chains share one sample of origin, sequenced in a study of T cell clones after liver transplantation. Produced via immunoSEQ multiplex PCR; TCRdb's table is partial and in-frame only. The data show over 50,000 clones, 80% to 90% seen once. The sequencing used CD8+ T cells from blood, collected 12 months after liver transplant. These TCRs come from a human patient who received a liver transplant. Some T cells may be graft donor cells.

V and J are TRBV29-1 and TRBJ2-3; the D is unclear. CDR1 SQVTM and CDR2 ANQGSEA come from the germline V gene. This CDR3 comprises 12 residues. Between the trimmed V and J ends, which lost 5 bases and 3 bases, there was a span of 9 bases. CDR3 loop: CSVSPVTDTQYF. CDR3 nucleotides: TGCAGCGTTTCGCCCGTTACAGATACGCAGTATTTT.

The V call is TRBV5-1, the J call TRBJ2-7, with a tentative D call TRBD2 (6 bases). The CDR3 is 12 amino acids. V lost 2 bases, J lost 7 bases, and 10 bases lay in between. The germline V gene has CDR1 SGHRS and CDR2 YFSETQ. As DNA, the CDR3 is TGCGCCAGCAGCTTCACCGGAGGGGAGCAGTACTTC. Protein: CASSFTGGEQYF.

This chain connects TRBV6-5 to TRBJ1-2; D remains unclear. Between the trimmed V and J ends, which lost 0 bases and 5 bases, there was a span of 7 bases. Per the germline V gene, CDR1 is MNHEY and CDR2 is SVGAGI. CDR3 length: 13 amino acids. The CDR3: CASSYSRTYGYTF. As DNA, the CDR3 is TGTGCCAGCAGTTACTCCCGGACTTATGGCTACACCTTC.

The chain combines TRBV28 with TRBJ2-7, with TRBD2 matching over 7 bases. Losses at the gene ends were 6 bases for V and 3 bases for J; bases not matched to a gene: 5. CDR3 length: 13 amino acids. Germline V gene sequence: CDR1 MDHEN, CDR2 SYDVKM. CDR3 in DNA: TGTGCCAGCAGCGGGACTACCGGCTACGAGCAGTACTTC. Its protein is CASSGTTGYEQYF.

The chain has TRBV7-9 and TRBJ2-1; D uncertain. The germline CDR1 and CDR2 sequences are SEHNR and FQNEAQ (reference sequence). Deletions cut 1 base from V and 12 bases from J, with 10 bases between. The CDR3 extends over 12 amino acids. The DNA for the CDR3 is TGTGCCAGCAGCTTAGGACCAACGGGGCAGTTCTTC. The encoded protein is CASSLGPTGQFF. Complete variable domain (other parts from reference TRBV7-9 and TRBJ2-1): DTGVSQNPRHKITKRGQNVTFRCDPISEHNRLYWYRQTLGQGPEFLTYFQNEAQLEKSRLLSDRFSAERPKGSFSTLEIQRTEQGDSAMYLCASSLGPTGQFFGPGTRLTVL.

The chain has TRBV27 and TRBJ2-3; D perhaps matches TRBD1 (6 bases). V was clipped by 5 bases and J by 3 bases, with 6 bases between them. The CDR3 totals 12 residues. Per germline, CDR1 MNHEY and CDR2 SMNVEV (reference sequence). CDR3 sequence (DNA): TGTGCCAGCAGTAGGGGGACAGATACGCAGTATTTT. Protein sequence: CASSRGTDTQYF.

This chain connects TRBV30 to TRBJ1-2; D unresolved. This CDR3 has 18 amino acids. Trimming took off 2 bases at V and 0 bases at J, with 22 bases between the two ends. The germline V gene encodes CDR1 GTSNPN and CDR2 SVGIG (reference sequence). CDR3 loop: CAWSQDSQFRLANYGYTF. The CDR3 DNA reads as TGTGCCTGGAGTCAAGACTCTCAATTTCGATTAGCTAACTATGGCTACACCTTC.

The chain has TRBV28 and TRBJ1-1, with unresolved D. Trimming removed 1 base from V and 7 bases from J, with 13 bases in between. Germline CDR1 MDHEN, CDR2 SYDVKM. CDR3 length: 14 amino acids. Written as DNA, the CDR3 is TGTGCCAGCAGTTTATATGGGGTGGGTCATGAAGCTTTCTTT. It is translated as CASSLYGVGHEAFF. Combining the CDR3 with reference TRBV28 and TRBJ1-1 gives the whole variable domain DVKVTQSSRYLVKRTGEKVFLECVQDMDHENMFWYRQDPGLGLRLIYFSYDVKMKEKGDIPEGYSVSREKKERFSLILESASTNQTSMYLCASSLYGVGHEAFFGQGTRLTVV.

In this sample, this clone turned up once. The genes are TRBV6-1 and TRBJ2-5; D gene uncertain. Trimming removed 0 bases at V and 3 bases at J, with 8 bases between. The CDR3 spans 14 residues. Germline V lookup: CDR1 MNHNS, CDR2 SASEGT. CDR3 DNA sequence: TGTGCCAGCAGTGAAGCCGACTTTGAAGAGACCCAGTACTTC. Translated, it gives CASSEADFEETQYF.

The rearrangement joins TRBV27 to TRBJ2-7, with a weak D call TRBD1 (5 bases). The CDR3 consists of 13 residues. Germline V CDR1 and CDR2: MNHEY, SMNVEV (reference sequence). Trimming removed 0 bases from V and 2 bases from J, with 5 bases in between. CDR3 amino acids: CASSLSGPYEQYF. The CDR3 region has the DNA TGTGCCAGCAGTTTATCGGGGCCCTACGAGCAGTACTTC.

The gene calls are TRBV14 and TRBJ1-5; 8 nucleotides agree with TRBD1. After removal of 0 bases from V and 3 bases from J, the junction contained 22 bases not matched to a gene. The CDR3 is made up of 22 amino acids. Per the germline V gene, CDR1 is SGHDN and CDR2 is FVKESK. CDR3 nucleotide sequence: TGTGCCAGCAGCCAAGATCTAAGGCAGGGGGCCTTCTCGGGCAAATCCAATCAGCCCCAGCATTTT. Translation gives CASSQDLRQGAFSGKSNQPQHF.

The V gene is TRBV6-6, the J gene TRBJ2-7, with D possibly TRBD2 on 5 matching bases. CDR1 MNHNY and CDR2 SVGAGI come from the germline V gene (reference sequence). This CDR3 spans 14 amino acids. V was pared by 7 bases and J by 0 bases, with 13 bases between. CDR3: CASTLAAFSYEQYF. CDR3 sequence (DNA): TGTGCCAGCACCCTAGCCGCGTTCTCCTACGAGCAGTACTTC.

The chain has TRBV9 and TRBJ2-7; the D gene is possibly TRBD2 (5 bases). The ends were cut back, 0 bases at V and 2 bases at J, with 9 bases in the middle. From germline, CDR1 is SGDLS and CDR2 YYNGEE. The CDR3 consists of 14 residues. CDR3 sequence: CASSVAHGAYEQYF. DNA of the CDR3: TGTGCCAGCAGCGTAGCTCACGGGGCCTACGAGCAGTACTTC.

The V call is TRBV5-4, the J call TRBJ1-2; the D gene is possibly TRBD1 (6 bases). Trimming cost V 3 bases and J 8 bases, with 20 bases left between them. This CDR3 is built from 15 residues. The germline gives CDR1 SGHNT, CDR2 YYREEE (reference sequence). Here the CDR3 DNA reads TGTGCCAGCAGCTCCTGGGGGGCAGGGGATGGAGGCTACACCTTC. The encoded protein is CASSSWGAGDGGYTF. Using reference TRBV5-4 and TRBJ1-2 for the parts outside the CDR3, the full variable domain is ETGVTQSPTHLIKTRGQQVTLRCSSQSGHNTVSWYQQALGQGPQFIFQYYREEENGRGNFPPRFSGLQFPNYSSELNVNALELDDSALYLCASSSWGAGDGGYTFGSGTRLTVV.